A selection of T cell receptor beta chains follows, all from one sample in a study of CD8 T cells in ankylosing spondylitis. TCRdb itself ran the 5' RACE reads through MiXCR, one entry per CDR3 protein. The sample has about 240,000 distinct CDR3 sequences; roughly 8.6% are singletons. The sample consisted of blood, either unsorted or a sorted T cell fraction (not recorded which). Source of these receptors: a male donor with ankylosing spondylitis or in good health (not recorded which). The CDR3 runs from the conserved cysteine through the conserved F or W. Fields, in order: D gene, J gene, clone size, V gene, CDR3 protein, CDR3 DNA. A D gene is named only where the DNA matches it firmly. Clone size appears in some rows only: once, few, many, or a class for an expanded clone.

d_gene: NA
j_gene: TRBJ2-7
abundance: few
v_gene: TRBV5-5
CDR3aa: CASSSGIHEQYF
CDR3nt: TGTGCCAGCAGCTCAGGGATCCACGAGCAGTACTTC

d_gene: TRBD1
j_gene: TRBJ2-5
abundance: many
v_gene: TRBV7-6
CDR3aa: CASSAGTGLQETQYF
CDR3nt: TGTGCCAGCAGCGCGGGGACAGGGCTTCAAGAGACCCAGTACTTC

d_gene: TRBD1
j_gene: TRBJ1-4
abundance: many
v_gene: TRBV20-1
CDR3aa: CSASSGGGTEKLFF
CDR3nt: TGCAGTGCTTCCTCAGGGGGCGGTACTGAAAAACTGTTTTTT

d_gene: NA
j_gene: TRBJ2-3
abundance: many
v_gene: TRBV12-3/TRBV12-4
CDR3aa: CASSFQGATDTQYF
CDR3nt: TGTGCCAGCAGCTTTCAGGGAGCCACAGATACGCAGTATTTT

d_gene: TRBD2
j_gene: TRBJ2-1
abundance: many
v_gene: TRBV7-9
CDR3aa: CASGLAGGDEQFF
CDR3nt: TGTGCCAGCGGACTAGCGGGAGGGGATGAGCAGTTCTTC

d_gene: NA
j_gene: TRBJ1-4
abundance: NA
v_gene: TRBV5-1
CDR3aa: CASSSLGGSTNEKLFF
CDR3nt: TGCGCCAGCAGCTCTCTCGGGGGATCCACTAATGAAAAACTGTTTTTT

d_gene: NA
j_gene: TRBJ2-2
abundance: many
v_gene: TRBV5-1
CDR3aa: CASSVTDTGELFF
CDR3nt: TGCGCCAGCAGCGTTACAGACACCGGGGAGCTGTTTTTT

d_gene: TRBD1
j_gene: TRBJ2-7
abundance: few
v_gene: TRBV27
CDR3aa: CASSSRGRGEQYF
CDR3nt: TGTGCCAGCAGTTCGAGGGGGCGCGGCGAGCAGTACTTC

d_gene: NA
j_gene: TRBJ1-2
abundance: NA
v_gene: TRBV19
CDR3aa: CASSMRQNYGYTF
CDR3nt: TGTGCCAGTAGTATGAGGCAGAACTATGGCTACACCTTC

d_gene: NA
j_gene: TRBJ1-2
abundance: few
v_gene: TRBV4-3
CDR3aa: CASSQETATPEANYGYTF
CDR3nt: TGCGCCAGCAGCCAAGAAACGGCCACCCCCGAGGCCAACTATGGCTACACCTTC

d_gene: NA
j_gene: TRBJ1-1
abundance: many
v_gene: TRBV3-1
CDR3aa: CASSQVQNTEAFF
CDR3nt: TGTGCCAGCAGCCAAGTGCAGAACACTGAAGCTTTCTTT

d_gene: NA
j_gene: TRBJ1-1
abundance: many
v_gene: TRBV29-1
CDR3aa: CSVNLQGFTEAFF
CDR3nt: TGCAGCGTTAATCTACAGGGTTTCACTGAAGCTTTCTTT

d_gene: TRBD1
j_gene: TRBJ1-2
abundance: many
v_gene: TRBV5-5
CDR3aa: CASSRTGGDYGYTF
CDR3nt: TGTGCCAGCAGTAGGACAGGGGGTGACTATGGCTACACCTTC

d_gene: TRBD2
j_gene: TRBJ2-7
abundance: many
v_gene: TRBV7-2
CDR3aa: CASSLSAGGSEQYF
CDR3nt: TGTGCCAGCAGCTTGTCTGCGGGGGGCAGCGAGCAGTACTTC

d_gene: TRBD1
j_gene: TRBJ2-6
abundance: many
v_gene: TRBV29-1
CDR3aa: CSVIQGAGANVLTF
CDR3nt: TGCAGCGTTATCCAGGGGGCTGGGGCCAACGTCCTGACTTTC

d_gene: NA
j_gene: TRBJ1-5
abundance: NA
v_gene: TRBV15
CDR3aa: CATSRGSVSDQPQHF
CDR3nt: TGTGCCACCAGTCGAGGGAGCGTGTCGGATCAGCCCCAGCATTTT

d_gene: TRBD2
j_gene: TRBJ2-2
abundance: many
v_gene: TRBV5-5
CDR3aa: CASSSLAGEGNTGELFF
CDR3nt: TGTGCCAGCAGCTCATTAGCGGGAGAGGGGAACACCGGGGAGCTGTTTTTT

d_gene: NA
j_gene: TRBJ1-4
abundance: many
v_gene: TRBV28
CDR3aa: CASSLDWVSEKLFF
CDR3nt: TGTGCCAGCAGTCTCGACTGGGTTTCGGAAAAACTGTTTTTT

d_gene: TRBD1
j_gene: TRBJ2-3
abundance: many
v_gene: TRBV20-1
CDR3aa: CSAVTGRTDTQYF
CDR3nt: TGCAGTGCGGTGACAGGGCGAACAGATACGCAGTATTTT

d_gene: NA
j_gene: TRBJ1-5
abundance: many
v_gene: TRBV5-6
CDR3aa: CASSLADGQLTQPQHF
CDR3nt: TGTGCCAGCAGCTTGGCCGATGGCCAACTTACGCAGCCCCAGCATTTT

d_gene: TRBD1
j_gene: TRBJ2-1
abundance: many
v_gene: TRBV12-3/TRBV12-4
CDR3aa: CASTLGDSTYNEQFF
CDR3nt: TGTGCCAGCACCTTGGGGGACAGCACTTACAATGAGCAGTTCTTC

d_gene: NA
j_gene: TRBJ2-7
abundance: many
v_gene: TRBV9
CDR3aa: CASSVGGGGNYEQYF
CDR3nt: TGTGCCAGCAGCGTAGGAGGAGGGGGGAATTACGAGCAGTACTTC

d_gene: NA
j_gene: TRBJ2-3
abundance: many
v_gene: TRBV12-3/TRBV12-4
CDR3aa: CASSLGRGADTQYF
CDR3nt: TGTGCCAGCAGTTTAGGCAGAGGAGCAGATACGCAGTATTTT

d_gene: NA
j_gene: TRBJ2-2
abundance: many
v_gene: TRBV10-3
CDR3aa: CAISEGRSTGELFF
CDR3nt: TGTGCCATCAGTGAAGGCAGAAGCACCGGGGAGCTGTTTTTT

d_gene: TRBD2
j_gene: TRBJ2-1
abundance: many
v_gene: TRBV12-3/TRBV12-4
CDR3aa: CASSHTSGRAGGEQFF
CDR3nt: TGTGCCAGCAGCCATACTAGCGGGAGGGCCGGAGGTGAGCAGTTCTTC

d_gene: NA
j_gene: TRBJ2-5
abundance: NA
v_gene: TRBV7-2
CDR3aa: CASSIRRQEETQYF
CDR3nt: TGTGCCAGCAGCATCAGGCGCCAGGAAGAGACCCAGTACTTC

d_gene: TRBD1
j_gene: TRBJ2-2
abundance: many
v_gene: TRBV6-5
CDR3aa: CASSYDHRGQGGELFF
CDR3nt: TGTGCCAGCAGTTACGACCACAGGGGGCAGGGCGGGGAGCTGTTTTTT

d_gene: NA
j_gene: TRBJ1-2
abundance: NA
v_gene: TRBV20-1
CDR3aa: CSARDRTANYGYTF
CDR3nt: TGCAGTGCTAGAGACAGGACCGCTAACTATGGCTACACCTTC

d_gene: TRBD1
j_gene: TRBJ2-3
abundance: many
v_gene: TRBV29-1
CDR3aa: CSDRQGMTDTQYF
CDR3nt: TGCAGCGATCGACAGGGTATGACAGATACGCAGTATTTT

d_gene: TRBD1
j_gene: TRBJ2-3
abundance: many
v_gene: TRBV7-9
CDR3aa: CASRTGGNTDTQYF
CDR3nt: TGTGCCAGCAGAACAGGGGGCAACACAGATACGCAGTATTTT

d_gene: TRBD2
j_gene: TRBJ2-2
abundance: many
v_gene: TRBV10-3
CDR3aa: CAIRPGTSGGQNTGELFF
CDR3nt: TGTGCCATCAGGCCCGGGACTAGCGGGGGCCAGAACACCGGGGAGCTGTTTTTT

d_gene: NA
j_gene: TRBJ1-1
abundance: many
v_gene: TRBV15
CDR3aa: CATSGRVNTEAFF
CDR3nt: TGTGCCACCTCCGGTCGGGTGAACACTGAAGCTTTCTTT

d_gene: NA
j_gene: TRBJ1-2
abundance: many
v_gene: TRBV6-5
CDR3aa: CASHHRDTGYTF
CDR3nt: TGTGCCAGCCACCACCGGGACACTGGCTACACCTTC

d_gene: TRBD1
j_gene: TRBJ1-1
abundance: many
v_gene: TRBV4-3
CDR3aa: CASSQDAGGNTEAFF
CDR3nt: TGCGCCAGCAGCCAAGATGCAGGGGGCAACACTGAAGCTTTCTTT

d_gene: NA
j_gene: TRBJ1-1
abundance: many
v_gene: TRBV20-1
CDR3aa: CSATQGSVTEAFF
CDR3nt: TGCAGTGCGACCCAGGGGAGCGTCACTGAAGCTTTCTTT

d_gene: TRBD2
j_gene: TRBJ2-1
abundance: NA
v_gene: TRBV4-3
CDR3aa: CASSQLGTTNEQFF
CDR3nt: TGCGCCAGCAGCCAATTGGGGACTACAAATGAGCAGTTCTTC

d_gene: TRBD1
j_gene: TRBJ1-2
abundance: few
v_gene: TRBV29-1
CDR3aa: CSVEDETGANYGYTF
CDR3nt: TGCAGCGTTGAAGACGAGACAGGGGCTAACTATGGCTACACCTTC

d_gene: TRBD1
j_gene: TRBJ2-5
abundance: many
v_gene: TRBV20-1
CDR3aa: CSATFQTGGETQYF
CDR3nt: TGCAGTGCTACCTTTCAGACAGGGGGAGAGACCCAGTACTTC

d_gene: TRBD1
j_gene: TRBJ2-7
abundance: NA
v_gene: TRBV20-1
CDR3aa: CSAPTIDRAAYEQYF
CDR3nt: TGCAGTGCTCCCACTATCGACAGGGCGGCCTACGAGCAGTACTTC

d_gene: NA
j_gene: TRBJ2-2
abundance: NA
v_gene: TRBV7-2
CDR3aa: CASSWGVTGELFF
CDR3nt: TGTGCCAGCAGCTGGGGGGTTACCGGGGAGCTGTTTTTT